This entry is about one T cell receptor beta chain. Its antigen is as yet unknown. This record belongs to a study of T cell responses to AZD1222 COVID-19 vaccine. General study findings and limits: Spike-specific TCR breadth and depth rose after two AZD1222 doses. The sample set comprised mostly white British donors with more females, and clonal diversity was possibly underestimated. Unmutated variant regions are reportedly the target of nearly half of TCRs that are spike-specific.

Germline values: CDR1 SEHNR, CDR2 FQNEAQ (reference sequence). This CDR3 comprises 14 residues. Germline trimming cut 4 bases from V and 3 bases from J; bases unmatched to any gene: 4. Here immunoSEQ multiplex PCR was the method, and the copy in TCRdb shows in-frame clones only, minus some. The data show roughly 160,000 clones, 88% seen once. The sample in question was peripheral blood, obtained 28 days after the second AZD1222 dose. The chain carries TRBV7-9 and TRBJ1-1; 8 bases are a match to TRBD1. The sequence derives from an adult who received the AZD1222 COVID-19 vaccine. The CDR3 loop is CASSSRQGYTEAFF. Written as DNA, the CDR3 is TGTGCCAGCAGCTCCAGACAGGGGTACACTGAAGCTTTCTTT.